This TCR beta chain was captured by sequencing in a study of cytomegalovirus exposure and HLA in healthy donors. Study-wide results and caveats: Common viral pathogens were later found to be apparently linked to several of the most significant clusters. A later analysis linked a missense DCLRE1C variant to TCR beta V- and J-gene trimming. Within an earlier analysis, most TCR beta V segments proved productive either about 90% or about 30% of the time. In all likelihood, a cluster of highly shared sequence variants was a sequencing artifact.

The study ran its PCR with 60 Vbeta and 13 Jbeta primers. TCRdb's table, derived via immunoSEQ multiplex PCR, lists solely in-frame clones and lacks some. The sample records fewer than 25,000 clones, 65% to 85% being singletons. With respect to this clone: Its cognate antigen is unknown. The junction does not match germline at one end; this may be a read error.

The germline V gene has CDR1 MGHDK and CDR2 SYGVNS. The CDR3 loop spans 15 amino acids. The chain uses TRBV25-1 and TRBJ2-3; D may match TRBD1 or TRBD2 (5 bases each). The sequence came from a man aged 60 to 75 in good health and CMV-seronegative. The sample comprised PBMCs. The CDR3 coding sequence is TGTTCCAGCAGTGAGGGGCCTCCGAGCACAGATACGCAGTATTTT. Amino acid sequence: CSSSEGPPSTDTQYF.